The 12 T cell receptor beta chains listed next were all sequenced from one sample in a study of Graves' ophthalmopathy and Graves' hyperthyroidism. The study amplified TCR beta CDR3 regions using RNA transcripts. Amplification began with first-round RT-PCR using HTBI primers, then second-round multiplex PCR was performed. TCRdb ran MiXCR on the multiplex PCR reads and lists one entry per CDR3 protein. The sample contains roughly 600,000 distinct CDR3 sequences, just under 40% of which appear only once. Material: peripheral blood or thyroid tissue (not recorded which). The receptor source for this set is an adult man with Graves' hyperthyroidism.

For this clonotype: One end of the junction fails to match germline, which may point to a read error. The chain joins TRBV7-6 to TRBJ2-2; D is possibly TRBD1 or TRBD2 (6 bases each). The CDR3 spans 14 residues. Germline CDR1 SGHVS, CDR2 FNYEAQ. The CDR3 here is CATSRGGLNWELFF. The CDR3 region has the DNA TGTGCCACCAGCCGAGGGGGACTCAACTGGGAGCTGTTTTTT.

This clonotype was detected a few times. This sequence joins TRBV27 and TRBJ2-7; D might be TRBD1 (5 bases). Germline CDR1 and CDR2: MNHEY and SMNVEV (reference sequence). V gave up 3 bases and J gave up 5 bases, with 11 bases separating them. The CDR3 length is 13 residues. The DNA for the CDR3 is TGTGCCAGCAGTTTCCAGGGAACACACGAGCAGTACTTC. It is translated as CASSFQGTHEQYF.

J is TRBJ2-7 and V is TRBV5-6; no clear D gene. The CDR3 sequence is 14 residues long. Trimming took 3 bases from V and 2 from J, leaving 12 bases between them. The V gene's germline CDR1 is SGHDT and CDR2 YYEEEE. The CDR3 nucleotides read TGTGCCAGCAGCTCTGGACGGTCAACCTACGAGCAGTACTTC. This codes for CASSSGRSTYEQYF.

The chain links TRBV2 to TRBJ2-7; 7 nucleotides agree with TRBD2. Per germline, CDR1 SNHLY and CDR2 FYNNEI. J gave up 6 bases and V 7 bases, and 6 bases lay outside the gene matches. This CDR3 region has 12 residues. CDR3 sequence: CASMWGGSEQYF. The CDR3 DNA is TGTGCCAGCATGTGGGGGGGAAGCGAGCAGTACTTC.

The CDR3: CASSLSLEETQYF. DNA for the CDR3: TGTGCCAGCAGCTTAAGTTTGGAAGAGACCCAGTACTTC. The chain joins TRBV7-9 to TRBJ2-5; D remains unclear. V gave up 2 bases and J gave up 3 bases, with 7 bases separating them. CDR3 size: 13 residues. Germline CDR1 SEHNR, CDR2 FQNEAQ (reference sequence).

This clonotype was detected ten times or more. The J gene is TRBJ1-3, the V gene TRBV7-9; 8 nucleotides align to TRBD1. The CDR3 is 17 amino acids. Germline CDR1 SEHNR, CDR2 FQNEAQ (reference sequence). V lost 5 bases to trimming and J lost 0 bases; unmatched junction nucleotides: 9. The CDR3 DNA reads as TGTGCCAGCAGCACCGTCGGACAGGGCGGCTCTGGAAACACCATATATTTT. Protein: CASSTVGQGGSGNTIYF. Full variable domain (outside the CDR3, taken from reference TRBV7-9 and TRBJ1-3): DTGVSQNPRHKITKRGQNVTFRCDPISEHNRLYWYRQTLGQGPEFLTYFQNEAQLEKSRLLSDRFSAERPKGSFSTLEIQRTEQGDSAMYLCASSTVGQGGSGNTIYFGEGSWLTVV.

This clonotype came up many times. The rearrangement joins TRBV29-1 to TRBJ1-3, with D perhaps matching TRBD1 (5 bases). Germline V lookup: CDR1 SQVTM, CDR2 ANQGSEA. The CDR3 has 12 amino acids. The V and J ends lost 7 bases and 0 bases respectively, with 7 bases between them. In DNA, the CDR3 is TGCAGCGCGACAGACTCTGGAAACACCATATATTTT. It codes for CSATDSGNTIYF.

This clonotype showed up just a few times. The chain links TRBV25-1 to TRBJ2-3, with D perhaps TRBD2 (6 bases). Looked up from germline, CDR1 is MGHDK and CDR2 is SYGVNS. The V end was cut by 3 bases, the J end by 5 bases, with 9 bases between. This CDR3 has 13 residues. CDR3 nucleotides: TGTGCCAGCAGTGATAGGAGGGGAGATACGCAGTATTTT. It codes for CASSDRRGDTQYF.

There are many counts of this clonotype. The V call is TRBV29-1, the J call TRBJ2-2; D may be TRBD2 (6 bases). Looked up from germline, CDR1 is SQVTM and CDR2 is ANQGSEA. With 7 bases removed from V and 2 bases from J, the gap between germline ends came to 20 bases. This CDR3 has 16 amino acids. CDR3: CSAKRGGGTNTGELFF. In nucleotides, the CDR3 is TGCAGCGCCAAAAGGGGAGGCGGAACTAACACCGGGGAGCTGTTTTTT.

This clonotype was observed a handful of times. The rearrangement links TRBV7-8 to TRBJ2-7; weak D call: TRBD1 (5 bases). The end of the DNA aligns better with TRBJ2-1, so the J call may be wrong. The CDR3 is 14 amino acids. The germline CDR1 and CDR2 sequences are SGHVS and FQNEAQ. CDR3 in DNA: TGTGCCAGCAGCATCGACAGTCGGCCGAATGAGCAGTTCTTC. This encodes CASSIDSRPNEQFF.

The chain is built from TRBV29-1 and TRBJ2-6, with 8 nucleotides matching TRBD2. In germline, CDR1 is SQVTM, CDR2 ANQGSEA. The CDR3 sequence is 16 residues long. The trim removed 7 bases at V and 0 bases at J, leaving 8 bases unmatched. The CDR3 sequence: CSAPSGGGSGANVLTF. The CDR3 coding sequence is TGCAGCGCTCCGAGCGGGGGAGGCTCTGGGGCCAACGTCCTGACTTTC.

The chain is built from TRBV29-1 and TRBJ1-2, with 8 bases that match TRBD1. Looked up from germline, CDR1 is SQVTM and CDR2 is ANQGSEA. This CDR3 contains 12 residues. The J segment lost 8 bases and the V segment lost 7 bases, leaving 9 bases of the junction unmatched. In nucleotides, the CDR3 is TGCAGCGCCCTGACAGGGGTTGACGGCTACACCTTC. Protein sequence: CSALTGVDGYTF. Full variable domain (missing parts from reference TRBV29-1 and TRBJ1-2): SAVISQKPSRDICQRGTSLTIQCQVDSQVTMMFWYRQQPGQSLTLIATANQGSEATYESGFVIDKFPISRPNLTFSTLTVSNMSPEDSSIYLCSALTGVDGYTFGSGTRLTVV.